Presented here are 20 T cell receptor beta chains from one specimen sequenced in a study of T cell clonotyping in hematopoietic cell transplantation. The method was immunoSEQ multiplex PCR; TCRdb's version includes in-frame clones alone and lacks a portion of them. The data show over 10,000 clones, just under 95% seen once. This specimen was PBMCs, taken 100 days after allogeneic stem cell transplant. All receptors derive from a female patient aged 50-65 years who had an allogeneic stem cell transplant from an unrelated donor, so the T cells may come from the graft donor. Some clones in this sample may be carry-over from other donors' samples.

The CDR3 bases are TGTGCCAGCGTCGAGTGGGGTATCTCTAACTATGGCTACACCTTC. This codes for CASVEWGISNYGYTF. The chain joins TRBV7-9 to TRBJ1-2; no clear D gene. Germline V gene sequence: CDR1 SEHNR, CDR2 FQNEAQ (reference sequence). Between the trimmed V and J ends, which lost 8 bases and 0 bases, there was a span of 16 bases. The CDR3 is 15 residues long.

The V gene is TRBV6-1, the J gene TRBJ1-5; D is uncertain. This CDR3 is built from 12 residues. Germline V gene lookup returns CDR1 MNHNS and CDR2 SASEGT. Trimming stripped 2 bases from V and 7 bases from J, with 6 bases between. CDR3 sequence reads: CASSELLQPQHF. CDR3 coding DNA: TGTGCCAGCAGTGAACTATTGCAGCCCCAGCATTTT.

V and J are TRBV5-1 and TRBJ1-5; 9 nucleotides line up with TRBD1. This CDR3 is built from 14 residues. Per germline, CDR1 SGHRS and CDR2 YFSETQ. V lost 4 bases, J lost 6 bases, and 5 bases stayed unmatched. DNA for the CDR3: TGCGCCAGCAGCCCCGGACAGGGGAGTCAGCCCCAGCATTTT. Residues: CASSPGQGSQPQHF. Supplemented by reference TRBV5-1 and TRBJ1-5, the full variable domain reads KAGVTQTPRYLIKTRGQQVTLSCSPISGHRSVSWYQQTPGQGLQFLFEYFSETQRNKGNFPGRFSGRQFSNSRSEMNVSTLELGDSALYLCASSPGQGSQPQHFGDGTRLSIL.

The chain couples TRBV10-3 to TRBJ1-5, with TRBD1 matching 8 bases. Trimming cost V 6 bases and J 6 bases; bases outside gene matches: 4. The CDR3 extends over 13 amino acids. CDR1 and CDR2 (germline): ENHRY, SYGVKD. Here the CDR3 DNA reads TGTGCCATCAGGGACAGGGCGACTCAGCCCCAGCATTTT. Its protein product is CAIRDRATQPQHF.

V gene TRBV7-2 combines with J gene TRBJ2-1; 10 nucleotides agree with TRBD2. CDR1 is SGHTA, CDR2 FQGNSA, per germline. Trimming took 2 bases from V and 8 from J; bases not matched to a gene: 6. The CDR3 runs to 15 residues. CDR3 amino acids: CASSLFGLAGDEQFF. Written as DNA, the CDR3 is TGTGCCAGCAGCTTATTTGGGCTAGCGGGAGATGAGCAGTTCTTC. Full variable domain (outside the CDR3, taken from reference TRBV7-2 and TRBJ2-1): GAGVSQSPSNKVTEKGKDVELRCDPISGHTALYWYRQSLGQGLEFLIYFQGNSAPDKSGLPSDRFSAERTGGSVSTLTIQRTQQEDSAVYLCASSLFGLAGDEQFFGPGTRLTVL.

In DNA form, the CDR3 reads TGCGCCAGCAGCGTAACCTCTGGAAACACCATATATTTT. Translating gives CASSVTSGNTIYF. The chain employs TRBV5-1 and TRBJ1-3; D remains unclear. Per germline, CDR1 SGHRS and CDR2 YFSETQ. The V gene lost 4 bases and the J gene lost 0 bases, with 5 bases spanning the gap. This CDR3 has 13 residues.

The V and J genes are TRBV4-1 and TRBJ1-2, with TRBD1 identical over 12 bases. CDR3 length: 20 residues. Germline V gene data show CDR1 as MGHRA and CDR2 as YSYEKL. V gave up 3 bases and J gave up 3 bases; unmatched junction bases: 17. CDR3 residues: CASSQREFRDRGHYHYGYTF. Written as DNA, the CDR3 is TGCGCCAGCAGCCAGCGTGAATTCCGGGACAGGGGGCATTATCACTATGGCTACACCTTC.

The V gene is TRBV19, the J gene TRBJ2-6; TRBD1 matches at 7 bases. Germline CDR1 LNHDA, CDR2 SQIVND (reference sequence). J lost 2 bases, V lost 6 bases, and 7 bases had no gene match. The CDR3 length is 16 residues. CDR3: CASSEQGFTGANVLTF. The CDR3 DNA reads as TGTGCCAGTAGCGAACAGGGGTTTACTGGGGCCAACGTCCTGACTTTC.

This clone was detected only once. The V call is TRBV13, the J call TRBJ1-2; the D is unclear. Germline CDR1 is PRHDT and CDR2 is FYEKMQ (reference sequence). With 5 bases removed from V and 5 bases from J, the gap between germline ends came to 18 bases. This CDR3 spans 15 amino acids. DNA for the CDR3: TGTGCCAGCAGCGCGACCCACACCGTCGGGTATGGCTACACCTTC. It encodes CASSATHTVGYGYTF.

The DNA of the CDR3 is TGTGCCAGCAGCTTAGAAGCAGGGAGGACTGAAGCTTTCTTT. Its protein is CASSLEAGRTEAFF. V gene TRBV7-2 combines with J gene TRBJ1-1, with D perhaps matching TRBD1 (5 bases). This CDR3 has 14 residues. Germline-derived CDR1 and CDR2 are SGHTA and FQGNSA. Trimming removed 1 base from V and 5 bases from J, with 11 bases in between.

J is TRBJ1-2 and V is TRBV29-1, with a tentative D call TRBD1 (5 bases). The germline V and J ends were trimmed by 7 bases and 2 bases, with 11 bases remaining between them. Per germline, CDR1 SQVTM and CDR2 ANQGSEA. The CDR3 loop spans 12 amino acids. This CDR3 reads CSAEGPNYGYTF. CDR3 coding DNA: TGCAGCGCCGAGGGGCCAAACTATGGCTACACCTTC.

In nucleotides, the CDR3 is TGTGCCAGCATGATATTGACAGGGGAAACCCACGAGCAGTACTTC. This sequence encodes CASMILTGETHEQYF. The rearrangement uses TRBV6-1 and TRBJ2-7; TRBD1 matches 8 bases. J gave up 5 bases and V 7 bases, and 13 bases lay outside the gene matches. The CDR3 totals 15 residues. Germline V gives CDR1 MNHNS, CDR2 SASEGT.

The V gene is TRBV29-1, the J gene TRBJ2-5; the match to TRBD1 covers 8 bases. V lost 6 bases, J lost 5 bases, and 17 bases stayed unmatched. Germline V gene lookup returns CDR1 SQVTM and CDR2 ANQGSEA. The CDR3 is 16 residues long. As DNA, the CDR3 is TGCAGCGTCGGAGCCGGCCAGGGGGCTTTTGCGGAGACCCAGTACTTC. Translating it yields CSVGAGQGAFAETQYF.

The genes are TRBV5-4 and TRBJ2-5, with D perhaps matching TRBD2 (6 bases). The germline V gene encodes CDR1 SGHNT and CDR2 YYREEE (reference sequence). V gave up 5 bases and J gave up 2 bases, with 10 bases separating them. The CDR3 consists of 13 residues. CDR3: CASRKGLQETQYF. The CDR3 nucleotides are TGTGCCAGCAGAAAGGGACTGCAAGAGACCCAGTACTTC.

The chain has TRBV6-1 and TRBJ1-5, with D unresolved. CDR3 length: 14 amino acids. V gave up 2 bases and J gave up 7 bases, with 12 bases separating them. Germline CDR1 MNHNS, CDR2 SASEGT. For the CDR3, the DNA is TGTGCCAGCAGTGAAAGGTCAGCACGACAGCCCCAGCATTTT. This translates into CASSERSARQPQHF.

The rearrangement links TRBV11-2 to TRBJ1-1, with a weak D call TRBD1 (6 bases). From germline, CDR1 is SGHAT and CDR2 FQNNGV. The CDR3 is 14 amino acids. The V gene lost 2 bases and the J gene lost 3 bases, with 10 bases spanning the gap. The CDR3 DNA sequence: TGTGCCAGCAGCTTAACCGAGGGGGACACTGAAGCTTTCTTT. Residues: CASSLTEGDTEAFF.

CDR3 sequence (DNA): TGTGCCAGCAGCGGTCAAGCTAGCGGTTTCTCCTACGAGCAGTACTTC. Translated: CASSGQASGFSYEQYF. The V and J genes are TRBV11-2 and TRBJ2-7; TRBD2 agrees at 7 bases. V lost 5 bases to trimming and J lost 0 bases; unmatched junction nucleotides: 10. The CDR3 has 16 residues. The germline gives CDR1 SGHAT, CDR2 FQNNGV. Full variable domain (remainder filled in from reference TRBV11-2 and TRBJ2-7): EAGVAQSPRYKIIEKRQSVAFWCNPISGHATLYWYQQILGQGPKLLIQFQNNGVVDDSQLPKDRFSAERLKGVDSTLKIQPAKLEDSAVYLCASSGQASGFSYEQYFGPGTRLTVT.

The J gene is TRBJ1-3, the V gene TRBV25-1; D remains ambiguous. From germline, CDR1 is MGHDK and CDR2 SYGVNS. Trimming took off 4 bases at V and 0 bases at J, with 7 bases between the two ends. The CDR3 totals 14 residues. Here the CDR3 DNA reads TGTGCCAGCAGTGCAGCCAGCTCTGGAAACACCATATATTTT. Translating gives CASSAASSGNTIYF.

CDR3 sequence reads: CASSAEGEKLFF. As DNA, the CDR3 is TGTGCCAGCAGTGCCGAGGGGGAAAAACTGTTTTTT. The rearrangement uses TRBV2 and TRBJ1-4, with D possibly matching TRBD1 (5 bases). CDR3 length equals 12 residues. V lost 4 bases, J lost 8 bases, and 8 bases lay in between. Germline CDR1 SNHLY, CDR2 FYNNEI.

V gene TRBV2 combines with J gene TRBJ1-4, with D perhaps matching TRBD1 (6 bases). Germline lookup yields CDR1 SNHLY and CDR2 FYNNEI. Deletions cut 8 bases from V and 7 bases from J, with 11 bases between. This CDR3 is built from 12 residues. CDR3 coding DNA: TGTGCCAGCCGGGACATGAGTGAAAAACTGTTTTTT. As protein: CASRDMSEKLFF.